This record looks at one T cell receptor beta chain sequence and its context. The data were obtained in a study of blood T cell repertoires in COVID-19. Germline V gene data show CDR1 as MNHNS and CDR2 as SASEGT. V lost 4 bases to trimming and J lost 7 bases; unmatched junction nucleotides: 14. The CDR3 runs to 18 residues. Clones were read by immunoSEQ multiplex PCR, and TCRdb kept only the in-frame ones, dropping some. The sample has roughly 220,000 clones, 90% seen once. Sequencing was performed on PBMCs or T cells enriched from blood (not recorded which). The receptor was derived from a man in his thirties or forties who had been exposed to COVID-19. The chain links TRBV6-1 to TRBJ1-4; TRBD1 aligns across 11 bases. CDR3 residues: CASSVPRDRGFNFEKLFF. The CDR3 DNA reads TGTGCCAGCAGTGTACCAAGGGACAGGGGGTTTAACTTTGAAAAACTGTTTTTT.